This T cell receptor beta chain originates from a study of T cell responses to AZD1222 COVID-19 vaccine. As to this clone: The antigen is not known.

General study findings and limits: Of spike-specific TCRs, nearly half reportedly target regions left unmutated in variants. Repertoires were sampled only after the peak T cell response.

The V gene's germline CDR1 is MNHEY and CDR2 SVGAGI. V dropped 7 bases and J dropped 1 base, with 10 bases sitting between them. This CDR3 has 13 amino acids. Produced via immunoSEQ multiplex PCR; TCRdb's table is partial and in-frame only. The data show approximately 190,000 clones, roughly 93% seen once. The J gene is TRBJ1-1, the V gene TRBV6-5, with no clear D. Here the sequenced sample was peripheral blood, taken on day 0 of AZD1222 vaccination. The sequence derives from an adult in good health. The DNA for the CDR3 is TGTGCCAGCACTCCCGCGCAGAACACTGAAGCTTTCTTT. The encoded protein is CASTPAQNTEAFF.